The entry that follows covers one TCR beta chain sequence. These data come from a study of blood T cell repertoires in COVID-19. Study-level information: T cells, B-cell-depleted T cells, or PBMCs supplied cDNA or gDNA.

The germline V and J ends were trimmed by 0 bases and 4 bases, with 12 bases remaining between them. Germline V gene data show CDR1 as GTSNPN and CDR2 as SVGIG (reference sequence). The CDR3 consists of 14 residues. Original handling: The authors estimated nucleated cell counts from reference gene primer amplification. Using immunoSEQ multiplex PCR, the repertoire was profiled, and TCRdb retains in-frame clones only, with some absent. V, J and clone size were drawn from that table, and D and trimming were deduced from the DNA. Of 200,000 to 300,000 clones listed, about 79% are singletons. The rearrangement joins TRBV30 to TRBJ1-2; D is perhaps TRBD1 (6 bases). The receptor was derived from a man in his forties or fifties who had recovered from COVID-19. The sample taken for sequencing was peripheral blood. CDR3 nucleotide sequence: TGTGCCTGGAGTGTATATGCCAGGGGCTATGGCTACACCTTC. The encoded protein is CAWSVYARGYGYTF.